The next 18 T cell receptor beta chains were all read from a single sample in a study of control samples from healthy donors and cancer patients. Only in-frame clones appear in the TCRdb table, and some are missing; sequencing was by immunoSEQ multiplex PCR. The data contain roughly 58,000 clones, over 75% of them singletons. Sequenced input: PBMCs. The receptors originated from a woman aged 60-70 years with lung cancer.

This chain joins TRBV19 and TRBJ1-5; D is perhaps TRBD1 (6 bases). Looked up from germline, CDR1 is LNHDA and CDR2 is SQIVND (reference sequence). CDR3 length: 12 residues. The CDR3 here is CGGAQGHGPQHF. The CDR3 region has the DNA TGTGGGGGAGCTCAGGGGCACGGGCCCCAGCATTTT.

The sample holds a few counts of this clone. The rearrangement joins TRBV6-5 to TRBJ2-5; 9 positions match TRBD1. In germline, CDR1 is MNHEY, CDR2 SVGAGI. J lost 4 bases, V lost 5 bases, and 5 bases had no gene match. The CDR3 extends over 14 amino acids. The chain's CDR3 is CASSRGTGPETQYF. CDR3 nucleotides: TGTGCCAGCAGTAGGGGGACAGGGCCAGAGACCCAGTACTTC.

The V call is TRBV30, the J call TRBJ2-7; 8 bases are a match to TRBD1. The CDR3 is made up of 14 amino acids. J lost 6 bases, V lost 4 bases, and 11 bases had no gene match. Germline lookup yields CDR1 GTSNPN and CDR2 SVGIG (reference sequence). This chain's CDR3 is CAWNSGQGVGEQYF. The CDR3 DNA is TGTGCCTGGAATTCTGGACAGGGAGTCGGCGAGCAGTACTTC.

V and J are TRBV5-6 and TRBJ2-3; possibly TRBD2 for D (5 bases). CDR1 is SGHDT and CDR2 is YYEEEE in the germline V gene. The ends were cut back, 0 bases at V and 6 bases at J, with 11 bases in the middle. This CDR3 is built from 14 residues. CDR3 in amino acids: CASSLGGHTDTQYF. The CDR3 coding sequence is TGTGCCAGCAGCTTGGGCGGGCATACCGATACGCAGTATTTT. Filled out from reference TRBV5-6 and TRBJ2-3, the complete variable domain reads DAGVTQSPTHLIKTRGQQVTLRCSPKSGHDTVSWYQQALGQGPQFIFQYYEEEERQRGNFPDRFSGHQFPNYSSELNVNALLLGDSALYLCASSLGGHTDTQYFGPGTRLTVL.

J is TRBJ2-5 and V is TRBV7-9; 8 bases fit TRBD2. The CDR3 covers 14 residues. Germline-derived CDR1 and CDR2 are SEHNR and FQNEAQ (reference sequence). V gave up 0 bases and J gave up 4 bases; unmatched junction bases: 1. The CDR3: CASSLAAGGETQYF. CDR3 DNA: TGTGCCAGCAGCTTAGCGGCGGGAGGAGAGACCCAGTACTTC.

CDR3 region: CASSGTTNQPQHF. As DNA, the CDR3 is TGTGCCAGCAGCGGAACTACCAATCAGCCCCAGCATTTT. The rearrangement joins TRBV5-8 to TRBJ1-5; unclear D gene. V lost 4 bases and J lost 3, with 8 bases in between. Germline CDR1 and CDR2: SGHTS and YDEGEE. CDR3 length equals 13 residues.

V usage is TRBV9 and J usage is TRBJ1-4, with TRBD1 identical over 9 bases. Germline V CDR1 and CDR2: SGDLS, YYNGEE. The CDR3 spans 16 residues. The ends lost 1 base at V and 5 bases at J; junction bases unmatched: 6. The CDR3 loop reads CASSVRDGQGNEKLFF. The CDR3 bases are TGTGCCAGCAGCGTAAGGGATGGACAGGGGAATGAAAAACTGTTTTTT.

The chain combines TRBV5-1 with TRBJ2-3, with D tentatively TRBD2 (5 bases). Germline lookup yields CDR1 SGHRS and CDR2 YFSETQ. V shed 4 bases and J shed 3 bases, with 9 bases lying between them. The CDR3 totals 13 residues. CDR3 DNA: TGCGCCAGCAGCACCGGACTGACAGATACGCAGTATTTT. This sequence encodes CASSTGLTDTQYF.

The chain couples TRBV7-9 to TRBJ2-2, with unresolved D. Per germline, CDR1 SEHNR and CDR2 FQNEAQ (reference sequence). Trimming took 4 bases from V and 9 from J, leaving 18 bases between them. The CDR3 has 15 amino acids. DNA of the CDR3: TGTGCCAGCAGCTCGACCCGCCATTTTGGCAGGGAGCTGTTTTTT. This gives the protein CASSSTRHFGRELFF.

The chain employs TRBV7-9 and TRBJ1-4, with D perhaps TRBD1 (5 bases). From germline, CDR1 is SEHNR and CDR2 FQNEAQ (reference sequence). V was shortened by 8 bases and J by 0 bases, with 13 bases between the two germline ends. The CDR3 sequence is 15 residues long. The CDR3 sequence: CASRLGGTTNEKLFF. In DNA, the CDR3 is TGTGCCAGCCGGTTGGGGGGGACAACTAATGAAAAACTGTTTTTT.

About this clone itself: Mismatch with germline at one junction end may stem from a read error. This chain uses TRBV6-6 with TRBJ2-1, with 8 bases identical to TRBD2. Germline loops: CDR1 MNHNY, CDR2 SVGAGI (reference sequence). The CDR3 has 16 amino acids. CDR3 amino acids: CVSSYVRSGSANEQFF. The CDR3 coding sequence is TGTGTCAGCAGTTACGTTAGGAGCGGGAGTGCCAATGAGCAGTTCTTC.

The V call is TRBV9, the J call TRBJ1-5; D gene ambiguous. This CDR3 has 13 amino acids. Between the trimmed V and J ends, which lost 0 bases and 1 base, there was a span of 2 bases. Per germline, CDR1 SGDLS and CDR2 YYNGEE. CDR3 loop: CASSVESNQPQHF. The CDR3 coding sequence is TGTGCCAGCAGCGTAGAGAGCAATCAGCCCCAGCATTTT.

The genes are TRBV10-3 and TRBJ2-1; tentative D call: TRBD2 (5 bases). The CDR3 is 13 amino acids. V gave up 0 bases and J gave up 12 bases, with 12 bases separating them. The germline V gene has CDR1 ENHRY and CDR2 SYGVKD. This CDR3 is CAISESSGMRQFF. DNA for the CDR3: TGTGCCATCAGTGAGTCGTCGGGGATGCGGCAGTTCTTC.

This clone was seen a single time. The genes are TRBV19 and TRBJ2-3, with TRBD2 matching 11 bases. The ends lost 4 bases at V and 1 base at J; junction bases unmatched: 4. The CDR3 consists of 16 residues. Germline V gives CDR1 LNHDA, CDR2 SQIVND (reference sequence). The CDR3 nucleotides read TGTGCCAGTAGTAGTTTAGCGGGGGGGGGCACAGATACGCAGTATTTT. It translates to CASSSLAGGGTDTQYF.

The chain is built from TRBV28 and TRBJ2-2; 7 nucleotides line up with TRBD1. This CDR3 spans 15 amino acids. V lost 4 bases and J lost 5; bases outside the gene matches: 7. Germline CDR1 is MDHEN and CDR2 is SYDVKM. CDR3 coding DNA: TGTGCCAGCAGTTCCACAGGGGTTCGAACCGGGGAGCTGTTTTTT. The encoded protein is CASSSTGVRTGELFF.

This sequence joins TRBV19 and TRBJ1-2; no definite D call. The CDR3 runs to 17 residues. The germline gives CDR1 LNHDA, CDR2 SQIVND (reference sequence). V dropped 3 bases and J dropped 8 bases, with 25 bases sitting between them. The CDR3 DNA reads TGTGCCAGTAGTATGATCACAGACCTGGGTATTCTCGGCGGCTACACCTTC. Its protein is CASSMITDLGILGGYTF. Supplemented by reference TRBV19 and TRBJ1-2, the full variable domain reads DGGITQSPKYLFRKEGQNVTLSCEQNLNHDAMYWYRQDPGQGLRLIYYSQIVNDFQKGDIAEGYSVSREKKESFPLTVTSAQKNPTAFYLCASSMITDLGILGGYTFGSGTRLTVV.

The chain combines TRBV3-1 (or the pseudogene TRBV3-2) with TRBJ1-1, with D maybe TRBD1 (5 bases). The germline gives CDR1 LGHDT, CDR2 YNNKEL (reference sequence). This CDR3 has 13 residues. Trimming took 3 bases from V and 4 from J, leaving 9 bases between them. Written as DNA, the CDR3 is TGTGCCAGCAGCCACTCGACAGTCACTGAAGCTTTCTTT. As protein: CASSHSTVTEAFF.

This clone was counted between two and nine times. J is TRBJ2-7 and V is TRBV5-1; 9 positions agree with TRBD1. V shed 6 bases, J shed 2 bases, and the junction held 6 bases outside the gene matches. Germline V CDR1 and CDR2: SGHRS, YFSETQ. This CDR3 comprises 14 residues. For the CDR3, the DNA is TGCGCCAGCACCAGACAGGGGGACACCTACGAGCAGTACTTC. Amino acid sequence: CASTRQGDTYEQYF.